The 20 T cell receptor beta chains below were found in one sample sequenced in a study of T cell repertoires in ileal Crohn's disease. Data came from immunoSEQ multiplex PCR; TCRdb stores just in-frame clones and leaves some out. The data contain around 11,000 clones, around 80% of them singletons. The sequencing sample was made of ileal tissue. The receptors here all came from an adult with Crohn's disease.

This clone was detected a few times. The chain joins TRBV5-4 to TRBJ2-7; 8 nucleotides agree with TRBD2. Germline values: CDR1 SGHNT, CDR2 YYREEE (reference sequence). The CDR3 extends over 15 amino acids. The junction had 9 bases not matched to a gene; V was cut back by 0 bases and J by 7 bases. The chain's CDR3 is CASSLELAATGEQYF. The CDR3 region has the DNA TGTGCCAGCAGCTTGGAACTAGCGGCTACGGGAGAGCAGTACTTC.

The chain couples TRBV29-1 to TRBJ1-1, with unresolved D. Germline values: CDR1 SQVTM, CDR2 ANQGSEA. V lost 7 bases to trimming and J lost 1 base, with 13 bases between them. The CDR3 runs to 13 residues. The CDR3 DNA reads as TGCAGCGCCAATGTTCGGGGGAACACTGAAGCTTTCTTT. Its protein is CSANVRGNTEAFF.

V is TRBV7-9 and J is TRBJ2-5; D is uncertain. V was cut by 4 bases and J by 11 bases, with 11 bases left in between. Per the germline V gene, CDR1 is SEHNR and CDR2 is FQNEAQ (reference sequence). The CDR3 length is 11 residues. The CDR3 loop is CASSSTYEQYF. The CDR3 DNA sequence: TGTGCCAGCAGCTCGACATATGAGCAGTACTTC.

The table lists this clone with a count of one. The chain employs TRBV28 and TRBJ2-5; D is possibly TRBD1 (5 bases). The CDR3 consists of 14 residues. From germline, CDR1 is MDHEN and CDR2 SYDVKM. Deletions cut 3 bases from V and 5 bases from J, with 13 bases between. CDR3 residues: CASSFSGSDETQYF. In nucleotides, the CDR3 is TGTGCCAGCAGTTTTTCAGGGTCAGACGAGACCCAGTACTTC.

This chain connects TRBV14 to TRBJ1-6; a weak D match, TRBD1 (6 bases). V was pared by 4 bases and J by 9 bases, with 13 bases between. CDR3 length equals 14 residues. The germline V gene has CDR1 SGHDN and CDR2 FVKESK. The CDR3 protein is CASSRSGTTSPLHF. Written as DNA, the CDR3 is TGTGCCAGCAGCCGATCCGGGACAACTTCACCCCTCCACTTT.

The chain is built from TRBV6-6 and TRBJ2-7; D is perhaps TRBD2 (6 bases). V lost 7 bases, J lost 3 bases, and 13 bases lay in between. Germline CDR1 MNHNY, CDR2 SVGAGI (reference sequence). The CDR3 loop spans 13 amino acids. As DNA, the CDR3 is TGTGCCAGCAATAGGGGAGCGGGCTACGAGCAGTACTTC. This translates into CASNRGAGYEQYF.

The chain links TRBV29-1 to TRBJ2-1; 11 positions match TRBD2. Trimming removed 8 bases from V and 3 bases from J; junction bases left unmatched: 6. This CDR3 is built from 14 residues. The germline gives CDR1 SQVTM, CDR2 ANQGSEA. The CDR3 here is CSSPTSGVYNEQFF. CDR3 bases: TGCAGCTCACCGACTAGCGGGGTCTACAATGAGCAGTTCTTC.

The genes are TRBV7-3 and TRBJ1-1; D is ambiguous. Germline V gene data show CDR1 as SGHTA and CDR2 as FQGTGA. The CDR3 spans 16 residues. Between the trimmed V and J ends, which lost 3 bases and 0 bases, there was a span of 14 bases. This CDR3 reads CASSFPREGVNTEAFF. CDR3 in DNA: TGTGCCAGCAGCTTTCCGAGGGAGGGAGTGAACACTGAAGCTTTCTTT. Filled out from reference TRBV7-3 and TRBJ1-1, the complete variable domain reads GAGVSQTPSNKVTEKGKYVELRCDPISGHTALYWYRQSLGQGPEFLIYFQGTGAADDSGLPNDRFFAVRPEGSVSTLKIQRTERGDSAVYLCASSFPREGVNTEAFFGQGTRLTVV.

This clone was counted between two and nine times. The rearrangement uses TRBV5-1 and TRBJ1-4; a possible D gene is TRBD1 (6 bases). This CDR3 has 13 residues. V shed 6 bases and J shed 8 bases, with 14 bases lying between them. In germline, CDR1 is SGHRS, CDR2 YFSETQ. This chain's CDR3 is CASKEGGGEKLFF. CDR3 coding DNA: TGCGCCAGCAAAGAAGGGGGTGGAGAAAAACTGTTTTTT.

This clone was observed once. The genes are TRBV15 and TRBJ2-2; TRBD1 is a possible D gene (6 bases). The V gene's germline CDR1 is LNHNV and CDR2 YYDKDF (reference sequence). CDR3 length: 17 residues. Trimming left V 3 bases short and J 2 bases short, with 16 bases between. The CDR3 DNA reads TGTGCCACCAGCAGGGATCCTTGGGGGCACAACACCGGGGAGCTGTTTTTT. Its protein is CATSRDPWGHNTGELFF.

Relative to its sample, this clone is medium-sized. The gene calls are TRBV7-2 and TRBJ2-3; 13 bases match TRBD2. CDR3 length equals 16 residues. Germline CDR1 reads SGHTA; CDR2 reads FQGNSA. The ends lost 3 bases at V and 2 bases at J; junction bases unmatched: 2. CDR3 nucleotides: TGTGCCAGCAGCTTCACTAGCGGGGGGGCCACAGATACGCAGTATTTT. It encodes CASSFTSGGATDTQYF.

DNA of the CDR3: TGTGCCAGCAGTCCCCTCGGGACAGGGGGCTTGGATGGCTACACCTTC. Protein sequence: CASSPLGTGGLDGYTF. This chain uses TRBV27 with TRBJ1-2; 12 bases match TRBD1. Germline V gene sequence: CDR1 MNHEY, CDR2 SMNVEV (reference sequence). CDR3 length: 16 amino acids. Trimming took 5 bases from V and 6 from J; bases not matched to a gene: 10.

This sequence joins TRBV6-6 and TRBJ1-4; a weak D match, TRBD1 (6 bases). The CDR3 spans 16 residues. Per the germline V gene, CDR1 is MNHNY and CDR2 is SVGAGI (reference sequence). Trimming removed 4 bases from V and 5 bases from J, with 17 bases in between. The CDR3 reads CASSFKRGGYNEKLFF. The CDR3 DNA follows: TGTGCCAGCAGTTTCAAAAGGGGGGGATACAATGAAAAACTGTTTTTT.

The chain carries TRBV11-2 and TRBJ2-3; 10 bases line up with TRBD1. J was trimmed by 0 bases and V by 5 bases; bases with no gene match: 14. Germline V CDR1 and CDR2: SGHAT, FQNNGV. The CDR3 covers 19 residues. The DNA for the CDR3 is TGTGCCAGCAGCCTAAGGCCGGGACAGGGGTACTCTAGCACAGATACGCAGTATTTT. It specifies CASSLRPGQGYSSTDTQYF.

This clone has only one observation. The rearrangement links TRBV6-1 to TRBJ1-1; 7 bases map to TRBD1. The CDR3 sequence is 14 residues long. With 3 bases clipped from V and 0 bases from J, the junction kept 1 base outside the gene matches. Germline lookup yields CDR1 MNHNS and CDR2 SASEGT. The CDR3 region is CASSDRGLNTEAFF. CDR3 sequence (DNA): TGTGCCAGCAGTGATAGGGGGCTGAACACTGAAGCTTTCTTT.

The rearrangement links TRBV11-2 to TRBJ1-1, with D hard to call. The CDR3 loop spans 14 amino acids. Looked up from germline, CDR1 is SGHAT and CDR2 is FQNNGV. Trimming took 0 bases from V and 11 from J, leaving 16 bases between them. CDR3 loop: CASSLEPSGIMAFF. In DNA, the CDR3 is TGTGCCAGCAGCTTAGAACCATCGGGTATAATGGCTTTCTTT.

The V call is TRBV4-3, the J call TRBJ1-2; a weak D match, TRBD1 (6 bases). The CDR3 is made up of 13 amino acids. Germline-derived CDR1 and CDR2 are LGHNA and YSLEER. V dropped 4 bases and J dropped 2 bases, with 8 bases sitting between them. CDR3 in DNA: TGCGCCAGCAGCCGAGGGGGAAACTATGGCTACACCTTC. This encodes CASSRGGNYGYTF.

This clone was counted between two and nine times. The chain carries TRBV28 and TRBJ1-2; D is unclear. V was trimmed by 10 bases and J by 2 bases, leaving 11 bases between them. CDR1 MDHEN and CDR2 SYDVKM come from the germline V gene. The CDR3 totals 12 residues. The CDR3 DNA reads TGTGCCACCCAGACGGGGAACTATGGCTACACCTTC. Translated: CATQTGNYGYTF.

The V and J genes are TRBV5-1 and TRBJ1-4, with D maybe TRBD1 (5 bases). CDR3 length: 16 residues. Trimming left V 4 bases short and J 0 bases short, with 13 bases between. From germline, CDR1 is SGHRS and CDR2 YFSETQ. The CDR3 reads CASSRRGMPTNEKLFF. The DNA of the CDR3 is TGCGCCAGCAGCCGGCGGGGCATGCCAACTAATGAAAAACTGTTTTTT.

The chain carries TRBV9 and TRBJ1-5; D may be TRBD1 (5 bases). The CDR3 extends over 13 amino acids. Germline CDR1 and CDR2: SGDLS and YYNGEE. V was shortened by 4 bases and J by 7 bases, with 12 bases between the two germline ends. The CDR3 sequence: CASSPGGGQPQHF. The CDR3 DNA is TGTGCCAGCAGCCCAGGTGGGGGGCAGCCCCAGCATTTT.